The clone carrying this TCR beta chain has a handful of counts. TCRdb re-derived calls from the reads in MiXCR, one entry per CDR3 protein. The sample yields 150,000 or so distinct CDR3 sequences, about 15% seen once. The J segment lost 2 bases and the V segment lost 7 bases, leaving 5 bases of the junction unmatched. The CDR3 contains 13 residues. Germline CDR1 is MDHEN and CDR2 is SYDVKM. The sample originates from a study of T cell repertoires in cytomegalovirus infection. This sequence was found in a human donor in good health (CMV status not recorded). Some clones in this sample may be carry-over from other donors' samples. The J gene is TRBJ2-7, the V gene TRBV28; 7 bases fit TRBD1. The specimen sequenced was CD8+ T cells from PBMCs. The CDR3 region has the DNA TGTGCCAGCAACCTAGGGACAGCCTACGAGCAGTACTTC. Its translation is CASNLGTAYEQYF. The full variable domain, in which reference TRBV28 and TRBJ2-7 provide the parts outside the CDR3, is DVKVTQSSRYLVKRTGEKVFLECVQDMDHENMFWYRQDPGLGLRLIYFSYDVKMKEKGDIPEGYSVSREKKERFSLILESASTNQTSMYLCASNLGTAYEQYFGPGTRLTVT.